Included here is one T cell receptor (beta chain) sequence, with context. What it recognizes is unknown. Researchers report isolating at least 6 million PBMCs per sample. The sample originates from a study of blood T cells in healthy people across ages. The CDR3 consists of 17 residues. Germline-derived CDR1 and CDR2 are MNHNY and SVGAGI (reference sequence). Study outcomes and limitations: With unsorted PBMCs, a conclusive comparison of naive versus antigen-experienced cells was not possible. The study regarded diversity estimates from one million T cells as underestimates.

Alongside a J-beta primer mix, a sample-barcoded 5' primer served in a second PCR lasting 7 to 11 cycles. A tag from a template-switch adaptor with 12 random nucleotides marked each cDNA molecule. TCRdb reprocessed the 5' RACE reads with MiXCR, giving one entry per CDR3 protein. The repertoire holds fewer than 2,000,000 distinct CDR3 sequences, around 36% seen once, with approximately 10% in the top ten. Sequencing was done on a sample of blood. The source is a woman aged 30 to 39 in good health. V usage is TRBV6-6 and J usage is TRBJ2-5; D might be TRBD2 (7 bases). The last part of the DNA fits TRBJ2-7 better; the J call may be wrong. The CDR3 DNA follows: TGTGCCAGCAGTTACGGGGGGGGCTTGGGAGGAAGCGGCGAGCAGTACTTC. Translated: CASSYGGGLGGSGEQYF.